This T cell receptor beta chain was recovered during a study of CD8 T cells in ankylosing spondylitis. Study results and caveats: Made up of 7 to 9 highly homologous variants, a TCR beta motif appeared characteristic of ankylosing spondylitis blood. Past studies reported some motif variants in reactive arthritis synovial fluid and blood. Reportedly, disease-linked clones are significantly enriched in ankylosing spondylitis patients' matched synovial fluid.

The germline V gene has CDR1 KGHDR and CDR2 SFDVKD. Trimming took 7 bases from V and 3 from J; bases not matched to a gene: 10. This CDR3 is 16 amino acids long. Each CDR3 protein is one row after TCRdb ran MiXCR on the 5' RACE reads. The sample contains around 770,000 distinct CDR3 sequences, roughly 19% of which appear only once. The table lists this clonotype with a few counts. Its antigen remains unidentified. The sequenced sample was blood, either unsorted or a sorted T cell fraction (not recorded which). This sequence joins TRBV24-1 and TRBJ2-1; 8 bases align to TRBD2. The receptor's source is a male donor with ankylosing spondylitis. CDR3 DNA: TGTGCCACCAGCACCCGGGAGGGGAGAGGCTACAATGAGCAGTTCTTC. Translation gives CATSTREGRGYNEQFF.